A single sample gave rise to the 4 T cell receptor beta chains below, sequenced in a study of blood T cells in healthy people across ages. A sample-barcoded 5' primer and a J-beta primer mix were used in a second PCR of roughly 7 to 11 cycles. TCRdb reanalysed the 5' RACE reads using MiXCR and keeps one entry per CDR3 protein. The data show under 1 million distinct CDR3 sequences, about 42% seen once. The sequencing input was blood. The receptors here all came from a man aged 55 to 69 in good health.

This chain links TRBV27 with TRBJ2-7; perhaps TRBD1 as D (5 bases). Germline values: CDR1 MNHEY, CDR2 SMNVEV (reference sequence). This CDR3 is 16 amino acids long. Between the trimmed V and J ends, which lost 2 bases and 4 bases, there was a span of 18 bases. The CDR3 sequence is CASSLQGVLGNYEQYF. CDR3 in DNA: TGTGCCAGCAGTTTACAGGGCGTCCTTGGAAATTACGAGCAGTACTTC.

This chain connects TRBV24-1 to TRBJ2-6, with D unclear. V dropped 3 bases and J dropped 2 bases, with 7 bases sitting between them. The CDR3 totals 15 residues. Germline V gene data show CDR1 as KGHDR and CDR2 as SFDVKD. CDR3 residues: CATSDVRAGANVLTF. CDR3 coding DNA: TGTGCCACCAGTGATGTAAGGGCTGGGGCCAACGTCCTGACTTTC.

This rearrangement joins TRBV5-5 to TRBJ2-1; TRBD2 is a possible D gene (6 bases). The J call could be wrong; TRBJ2-7 is a better fit for the DNA end. The CDR3 totals 13 residues. Germline V gene data show CDR1 as SGHKS and CDR2 as YYEKEE (reference sequence). In nucleotides, the CDR3 is TGTGCCAGCGGGGGGAGCTCCTACAATGAGCAGTACTTC. It encodes CASGGSSYNEQYF.

The J gene is TRBJ2-1, the V gene TRBV18; D is uncertain. The DNA end is a closer match to TRBJ2-7, so the J assignment may be wrong. Germline V gives CDR1 KGHSH, CDR2 LQKENI. This CDR3 is 15 amino acids long. In DNA, the CDR3 is TGTGCCAGCTCACCACTCCTCAGCTCCTACAATGAGCAGTACTTC. Residues: CASSPLLSSYNEQYF.